Listed below are T cell receptor beta chains from one sample, sequenced in a study of blood T cell repertoires in COVID-19. The repertoire was sequenced with immunoSEQ multiplex PCR; TCRdb's copy has only in-frame clones and lacks some. The sample shows 25,000 to 30,000 clones, under 80% of them seen only once. The sequencing input was peripheral blood. These receptors were taken from a man aged 65 to 79 with acute or convalescent COVID-19. CDR3s include the opening cysteine and the closing phenylalanine or tryptophan. A D gene is named only where the DNA matches it firmly. Clone size is shown for a subset of rows, as once, few, many or a class of expanded clone.

D gene: TRBD2
V gene: TRBV6-5
clone size: .
J gene: TRBJ2-7
CDR3 DNA: TGTGCCAGCAGTACAACCCTAGCGGAGGCCTACGAGCAGTACTTC
CDR3 protein: CASSTTLAEAYEQYF

D gene: TRBD2
V gene: TRBV7-3
clone size: once
J gene: TRBJ2-5
CDR3 DNA: TGTGCCAGCAGCTTGGGACTAGCTGATGAGACCCAGTACTTC
CDR3 protein: CASSLGLADETQYF

D gene: .
V gene: TRBV28
clone size: once
J gene: TRBJ1-2
CDR3 DNA: TGTGCCAGCAGTCCAGACACGCGTCCTAACTATGGCTACACCTTC
CDR3 protein: CASSPDTRPNYGYTF

D gene: TRBD1
V gene: TRBV5-4
clone size: .
J gene: TRBJ2-2
CDR3 DNA: TGTGCCAGCAGCTGGGGACAGGGGGCTTTCGGGGAGCTGTTTTTT
CDR3 protein: CASSWGQGAFGELFF

D gene: .
V gene: TRBV12-3/TRBV12-4
clone size: .
J gene: TRBJ2-7
CDR3 DNA: TGTGCCAGCAGACGGGACTCCTACGAGCAGTACTTC
CDR3 protein: CASRRDSYEQYF

D gene: TRBD2
V gene: TRBV19
clone size: .
J gene: TRBJ2-2
CDR3 DNA: TGTGCCAGTACTCACCCGGGACTAGCGCTTCCGAACACCGGGGAGCTGTTTTTT
CDR3 protein: CASTHPGLALPNTGELFF

D gene: .
V gene: TRBV19
clone size: .
J gene: TRBJ1-1
CDR3 DNA: TGTGCCAGTAGTATACAGGGTGGCACTGAAGCTTTCTTT
CDR3 protein: CASSIQGGTEAFF

D gene: TRBD1
V gene: TRBV5-5
clone size: .
J gene: TRBJ2-6
CDR3 DNA: TGTGCCAGCAGCTTGAGACAACACGGACAGGCCTACTCTGGGGCCAACGTCCTGACTTTC
CDR3 protein: CASSLRQHGQAYSGANVLTF

D gene: .
V gene: TRBV28
clone size: .
J gene: TRBJ2-1
CDR3 DNA: TGTGCCAGTACCGGACACGCCAGCTCCTACAATGAGCAGTTCTTC
CDR3 protein: CASTGHASSYNEQFF

D gene: TRBD1
V gene: TRBV6-2/TRBV6-3
clone size: few
J gene: TRBJ1-5
CDR3 DNA: TGTGCCAGCAGCGACAGGGCCTTTTTTCGGGGCGGCAATCAGCCCCAGCATTTT
CDR3 protein: CASSDRAFFRGGNQPQHF

D gene: .
V gene: TRBV21-1
clone size: .
J gene: TRBJ1-1
CDR3 DNA: TGTGCCAGCAGACCCCCAGAAGGGACAGCTACCTCGTCTCTGAACACTGAAGCTTTCTTT
CDR3 protein: CASRPPEGTATSSLNTEAFF

D gene: TRBD1
V gene: TRBV9
clone size: .
J gene: TRBJ2-3
CDR3 DNA: TGTGCCAGCAGCGTAGGTTCGGACAGGGTCACAGATACGCAGTATTTT
CDR3 protein: CASSVGSDRVTDTQYF

D gene: TRBD1
V gene: TRBV13
clone size: .
J gene: TRBJ1-2
CDR3 DNA: TGTGCCAGCAGCGCCCGGGACAGGGTACGCTATGGCTACACCTTC
CDR3 protein: CASSARDRVRYGYTF

D gene: .
V gene: TRBV12-1
clone size: .
J gene: TRBJ2-4
CDR3 DNA: TGTGCCAGCAGCTTTGGACTAGCGGGTTCCTTTCGAGCCAAAAACATTCAGTACTTC
CDR3 protein: CASSFGLAGSFRAKNIQYF

D gene: .
V gene: TRBV24-1
clone size: .
J gene: TRBJ2-7
CDR3 DNA: TGTGCCACCAGTGATTTTCTAGGGCAGTACTTC
CDR3 protein: CATSDFLGQYF

D gene: .
V gene: TRBV28
clone size: .
J gene: TRBJ2-7
CDR3 DNA: TGTGCCAGCAGTTCCCAGGGTACCTACGAGCAGTACTTC
CDR3 protein: CASSSQGTYEQYF

D gene: TRBD1
V gene: TRBV5-1
clone size: .
J gene: TRBJ1-4
CDR3 DNA: TGCGCCAGCAGCGCCGGCGGGACAGGGTATTCAACTAATGAAAAACTGTTTTTT
CDR3 protein: CASSAGGTGYSTNEKLFF

D gene: .
V gene: TRBV7-9
clone size: few
J gene: TRBJ1-3
CDR3 DNA: TGTGCCAGCAGCTTCGGGACATCCTCCTCTGGAAACACCATATATTTT
CDR3 protein: CASSFGTSSSGNTIYF

D gene: .
V gene: TRBV4-3
clone size: .
J gene: TRBJ2-5
CDR3 DNA: TGCGCCAGCAGCCAAGATAGGTCCCGGGGGGCAGGCCAAGAGACCCAGTACTTC
CDR3 protein: CASSQDRSRGAGQETQYF

D gene: TRBD1
V gene: TRBV7-2
clone size: .
J gene: TRBJ1-1
CDR3 DNA: TGTGCCAGCAGCCAGACAGGGGGGCGGACTGAAGCTTTCTTT
CDR3 protein: CASSQTGGRTEAFF

D gene: .
V gene: TRBV23-1
clone size: .
J gene: TRBJ2-1
CDR3 DNA: TGCGCCAGCCTGAGGCCATCACGTGAGCAGTTCTTC
CDR3 protein: CASLRPSREQFF

D gene: TRBD1
V gene: TRBV6-5
clone size: .
J gene: TRBJ2-2
CDR3 DNA: TGTGCCAGCAAACCGGGACAGGTGACCGGGGAGCTGTTTTTT
CDR3 protein: CASKPGQVTGELFF

D gene: .
V gene: TRBV19
clone size: .
J gene: TRBJ1-3
CDR3 DNA: TGTGCCAGTAGCCTTTCCCCGAACGGGAGAAACACCATATATTTT
CDR3 protein: CASSLSPNGRNTIYF

D gene: .
V gene: TRBV30
clone size: .
J gene: TRBJ1-2
CDR3 DNA: TGTGCCACACGAGAGGACATGGCGTCCTATGGCTACACCTTC
CDR3 protein: CATREDMASYGYTF

D gene: .
V gene: TRBV12-3/TRBV12-4
clone size: .
J gene: TRBJ1-1
CDR3 DNA: TGTGCCAGCAGTTTTCGGGGGGGCACTGAAGCTTTCTTT
CDR3 protein: CASSFRGGTEAFF

D gene: .
V gene: TRBV7-2
clone size: few
J gene: TRBJ1-4
CDR3 DNA: TGTGCCAGCAGCTTAGCGGGGCTTGGGACTAATGAAAAACTGTTTTTT
CDR3 protein: CASSLAGLGTNEKLFF

D gene: TRBD2
V gene: TRBV5-4
clone size: .
J gene: TRBJ2-1
CDR3 DNA: TGTGCCAGCAGCTTGGGACTAGCGGGAGGTACAAGCTCCTACAATGAGCAGTTCTTC
CDR3 protein: CASSLGLAGGTSSYNEQFF

D gene: .
V gene: TRBV4-3
clone size: .
J gene: TRBJ1-2
CDR3 DNA: TGCGCCAGCAGCCAAGAATCCGGGAACTATGGCTACACCTTC
CDR3 protein: CASSQESGNYGYTF

D gene: TRBD1
V gene: TRBV3-1/TRBV3-2
clone size: .
J gene: TRBJ2-7
CDR3 DNA: TGTGCCAGCAGCCAAGACCCCGACAGGGGCCTTTCCAACTCCTACGAGCAGTACTTC
CDR3 protein: CASSQDPDRGLSNSYEQYF

D gene: TRBD2
V gene: TRBV6-2/TRBV6-3
clone size: once
J gene: TRBJ2-1
CDR3 DNA: TGTGCCAGCAGTTCCCAGGGGGGACTAGCGGGAGCTTTTATCTTC
CDR3 protein: CASSSQGGLAGAFIF

D gene: .
V gene: TRBV4-3
clone size: .
J gene: TRBJ1-5
CDR3 DNA: TGCGCCAGCAGCCAAGCACTTCTTAATCAGCCCCAGCATTTT
CDR3 protein: CASSQALLNQPQHF

D gene: .
V gene: TRBV18
clone size: .
J gene: TRBJ1-3
CDR3 DNA: TGTGCCAGCTCACCGGAGGGGTTGTCTGGAAACACCATATATTTT
CDR3 protein: CASSPEGLSGNTIYF

D gene: .
V gene: TRBV20-1
clone size: .
J gene: TRBJ2-7
CDR3 DNA: TGCAGTGCTAGTGGTGGCAGGAGGGCCTACGAGCAGTACTTC
CDR3 protein: CSASGGRRAYEQYF

D gene: .
V gene: TRBV2
clone size: .
J gene: TRBJ2-7
CDR3 DNA: TGTGCCAGCAGTCCCAGGGCCTCCTACGAGCAGTACTTC
CDR3 protein: CASSPRASYEQYF

D gene: TRBD1
V gene: TRBV19
clone size: few
J gene: TRBJ1-5
CDR3 DNA: TGTGCCAGCACGACAGGGGGTAGCAATCAGCCCCAGCATTTT
CDR3 protein: CASTTGGSNQPQHF

D gene: .
V gene: TRBV10-3
clone size: .
J gene: TRBJ2-7
CDR3 DNA: TGTGCCATCAGTGAGCTTTATCAGGGAAGCTCCTACGAGCAGTACTTC
CDR3 protein: CAISELYQGSSYEQYF

D gene: .
V gene: TRBV28
clone size: .
J gene: TRBJ1-1
CDR3 DNA: TGTGCCAGCAGAGGGACGGGGGTAAAGTCTGAAGCTTTCTTT
CDR3 protein: CASRGTGVKSEAFF

D gene: TRBD2
V gene: TRBV30
clone size: .
J gene: TRBJ2-1
CDR3 DNA: TGTGCCTGGAGCCAAGGAGGCGGGGGAGGTAATGAGCAGTTCTTC
CDR3 protein: CAWSQGGGGGNEQFF

D gene: .
V gene: TRBV5-4
clone size: .
J gene: TRBJ1-1
CDR3 DNA: TGTGCCAGCAGCTCCCAGCGCGGAGTGAACACTGAAGCTTTCTTT
CDR3 protein: CASSSQRGVNTEAFF

D gene: .
V gene: TRBV28
clone size: .
J gene: TRBJ1-2
CDR3 DNA: TGTGCCAGCAGTTTTTCTCATGGCTACACCTTC
CDR3 protein: CASSFSHGYTF

D gene: .
V gene: TRBV21-1
clone size: .
J gene: TRBJ2-7
CDR3 DNA: TGTGCCAGCAGCCCGCGGAGGGGACAGGGCCCCAACGAGCAGTACTTC
CDR3 protein: CASSPRRGQGPNEQYF

D gene: .
V gene: TRBV18
clone size: .
J gene: TRBJ1-6
CDR3 DNA: TGTGCCAGCTCACCGGCACAGGGACCTAATTCACCCCTCCACTTT
CDR3 protein: CASSPAQGPNSPLHF

D gene: .
V gene: TRBV28
clone size: once
J gene: TRBJ1-3
CDR3 DNA: TGTGCCAGCAAAATCCAGGGGTCTGGAAACACCATATATTTT
CDR3 protein: CASKIQGSGNTIYF

D gene: TRBD1
V gene: TRBV6-2/TRBV6-3
clone size: .
J gene: TRBJ1-5
CDR3 DNA: TGTGCCAGCAGTCCCGGGACAGAGAGAAGCAATCAGCCCCAGCATTTT
CDR3 protein: CASSPGTERSNQPQHF

D gene: .
V gene: TRBV11-2
clone size: .
J gene: TRBJ2-3
CDR3 DNA: TGTGCCAGCAGCTTCCAGGGCACAGATACGCAGTATTTT
CDR3 protein: CASSFQGTDTQYF

D gene: .
V gene: TRBV19
clone size: .
J gene: TRBJ2-4
CDR3 DNA: TGTGCCAGTAGTACGGCGGACAGCTTAGCCAAAAACATTCAGTACTTC
CDR3 protein: CASSTADSLAKNIQYF

D gene: TRBD2
V gene: TRBV6-5
clone size: .
J gene: TRBJ2-3
CDR3 DNA: TGTGCCAGCAGTTACCTCGGGGGGGGAACAGATACGCAGTATTTT
CDR3 protein: CASSYLGGGTDTQYF

D gene: .
V gene: TRBV7-2
clone size: .
J gene: TRBJ1-2
CDR3 DNA: TGTGCCAGCAGCTTAGGTCTCGGCGAGACAGGAGGCTACACCTTC
CDR3 protein: CASSLGLGETGGYTF

D gene: .
V gene: TRBV24-1
clone size: .
J gene: TRBJ2-3
CDR3 DNA: TGTGCCACCAGTGTCGCAGGGTTTTCAGATACGCAGTATTTT
CDR3 protein: CATSVAGFSDTQYF

D gene: TRBD2
V gene: TRBV7-3
clone size: few
J gene: TRBJ2-3
CDR3 DNA: TGTGCCAGCAGCTACGGCGGGGGAAACACAGATACGCAGTATTTT
CDR3 protein: CASSYGGGNTDTQYF

D gene: .
V gene: TRBV3-1/TRBV3-2
clone size: .
J gene: TRBJ1-2
CDR3 DNA: TGTGCCAGCAGCCAAGATCGTTACCAGTCTAGGCTCTATGGCTACACCTTC
CDR3 protein: CASSQDRYQSRLYGYTF